Following are 2 T cell receptor beta chains from one sample sequenced in a study of CD8+CD57+ T cells in acquired aplastic anemia. Genomic DNA was employed as the template in profiling TCR beta VDJ and CDR3. TCRdb reprocessed the reads with MiXCR, giving one entry per CDR3 protein. Of tens of thousands of distinct CDR3 sequences listed, around 82% are singletons. The sequenced sample consisted of sorted CD4+, CD8+, or CD8+CD57+ T cells (not recorded which) from PBMCs. The source of these receptors is a human donor in good health, serving as a control.

This chain connects TRBV12-3 or TRBV12-4 to TRBJ2-3; 7 nucleotides align to TRBD2. V lost 3 bases and J lost 5; bases outside the gene matches: 8. The CDR3 contains 15 residues. CDR3 bases: TGTGCCAGCAGTTTGGTGGGAGGGCCGGTAGATACGCAGTATTTT. This sequence encodes CASSLVGGPVDTQYF.

V usage is TRBV30 and J usage is TRBJ2-7; the D gene is possibly TRBD1 (6 bases). Trimming stripped 5 bases from V and 7 bases from J, with 9 bases between. CDR3 size: 10 residues. The germline CDR1 and CDR2 sequences are GTSNPN and SVGIG (reference sequence). CDR3 nucleotide sequence: TGTGCCTGGTCCACAGGGGAGCAGTACTTC. It specifies CAWSTGEQYF.